This TCR beta chain originates from a study of post-analysis software for immune sequencing data. Overall study: The study covered relapsing-remitting, secondary progressive and progressive-relapsing courses of multiple sclerosis.

The TCR beta cDNA libraries contained unique molecular identifiers. T cells numbering about 0.95 to 11 million gave rise to about 540,000 cDNA molecules. One entry per CDR3 protein results from TCRdb running MiXCR on the PCR reads. The sample includes 600,000 to 700,000 distinct CDR3 sequences, 59% of them seen just once. Remarks on this clonotype: Its antigen is not identified.

Whole-study findings and limits: Significantly decreased normalized Chao1 diversity was recorded for multiple sclerosis patients relative to controls. Co-batched samples clustered tightly together by F measure.

This clonotype originated in a girl aged 2-10 years with multiple sclerosis. The material sequenced was blood.

This CDR3 is CASSAGVSNNEQFF. The CDR3 DNA reads as TGTGCCAGCAGTGCCGGGGTGAGTAACAATGAGCAGTTCTTC. This rearrangement joins TRBV7-2 to TRBJ2-1; weak D call: TRBD2 (5 bases). CDR1 SGHTA and CDR2 FQGNSA come from the germline V gene. Trimming took 6 bases from V and 5 from J, leaving 14 bases between them. The CDR3 consists of 14 residues.